This record covers a single T cell receptor (beta chain). The data are from a study of shared clonotypes between healthy human individuals. The repertoire was sequenced with immunoSEQ multiplex PCR; TCRdb's copy has only in-frame clones and lacks some. The profile shows 600,000 to 750,000 clones, around 77% of them singletons. The CDR3 sequence is 16 residues long. CDR1 is SNHLY and CDR2 is FYNNEI in the germline V gene. V gave up 6 bases and J gave up 6 bases; unmatched junction bases: 11. The sequence came from a woman in her twenties or thirties in good health. This chain links TRBV2 with TRBJ2-2, with 9 bases lining up with TRBD2. Sample: memory CD4+ T cells sorted from blood. Subset meaning: CD45RA-negative fraction. CDR3 bases: TGTGCCAGCAGAGCGGGAGGCAGCCGTAACGCCGGGGAGCTGTTTTTT. Translation gives CASRAGGSRNAGELFF.